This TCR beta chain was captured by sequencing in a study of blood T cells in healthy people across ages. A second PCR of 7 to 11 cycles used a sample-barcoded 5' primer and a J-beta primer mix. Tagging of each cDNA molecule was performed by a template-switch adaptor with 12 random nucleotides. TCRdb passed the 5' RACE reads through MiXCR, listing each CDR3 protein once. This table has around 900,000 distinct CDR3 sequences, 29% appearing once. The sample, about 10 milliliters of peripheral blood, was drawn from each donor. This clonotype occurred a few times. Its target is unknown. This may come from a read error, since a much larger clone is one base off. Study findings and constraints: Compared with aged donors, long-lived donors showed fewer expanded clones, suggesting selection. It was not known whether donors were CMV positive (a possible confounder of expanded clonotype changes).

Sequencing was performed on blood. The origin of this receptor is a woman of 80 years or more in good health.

CDR3 region: CSATSGTNPLNEQYF. The DNA for the CDR3 is TGCAGTGCTACCTCAGGGACAAACCCGTTAAATGAGCAGTACTTC. The rearrangement links TRBV20-1 to TRBJ2-5; D might be TRBD1 (6 bases). V dropped 4 bases and J dropped 11 bases, with 26 bases sitting between them. This CDR3 contains 15 residues. Germline values: CDR1 DFQATT, CDR2 SNEGSKA (reference sequence).